Described below is a single TCR beta chain sequence and its context. Its target is unknown. The sample comes from a study of T cells in Graves' hyperthyroidism and ophthalmopathy. Study conclusions and caveats: Blood samples included most of the expanded thyroid clonotypes exceeding 0.001.

The CDR3 runs to 16 residues. Trimming pared 6 bases from V and 0 bases from J, leaving 18 bases between. Germline V gene lookup returns CDR1 MNHNS and CDR2 SASEGT. Using RNA transcripts as the source, TCR beta CDR3 regions were amplified. During a first-round RT-PCR of the TCR CDR3, the HTBI primer set was used. TCRdb reprocessed the multiplex PCR reads with MiXCR, giving one entry per CDR3 protein. The table includes under 350,000 distinct CDR3 sequences, roughly 18% detected once. Fresh peripheral blood, 10 ml, yielded the PBMCs. Sequenced material: blood. This sequence was found in a woman aged 50 to 65 with Graves' hyperthyroidism. V gene TRBV6-1 combines with J gene TRBJ2-7; tentative D call: TRBD1 (5 bases). CDR3 protein: CASSRTGPPSSYEQYV. For the CDR3, the DNA is TGTGCCAGCAGCCGAACAGGACCCCCGAGCTCCTACGAGCAGTACGTC.